This record looks at one TCR beta chain sequence and its context. Its recognized antigen is unknown. No per-base quality is available; no much larger clone lies one base away. In total, fewer than 750 healthy bone marrow donors made up the cohort. Cohort members were all nominally healthy when sampled, although unrecorded immune exposures were likely present. The donor tested CMV seronegative and was one of the 352 seronegative cohort members. A peripheral blood sample was provided by each donor, and peripheral blood mononuclear cells were used for TCR beta sequencing. The Qiagen DNeasy Blood Extraction Kit was used to extract genomic DNA from the blood cell samples. The data are from a study of cytomegalovirus exposure and HLA in healthy donors (dated by TCRdb to between 2016 and 2019). Describing the broader study: An earlier analysis of 550 to 700 of the donors reported about 250 Gb of sequence data and roughly 100 million unique TCR beta sequences from 150 million to 200 million T cells. About 300 gigabases of sequencing data and 70 million to 85 million unique TCR sequences were included in an early release covering under 650 HLA-typed donors. Donor age, sex, ethnicity and CMV serostatus were collected together with the repertoire data. To study patterns of TCR occurrence, a later analysis re-analyzed previously published TCR beta repertoires from 666 donors and added high-resolution HLA genotyping. A later genetic analysis took genome-wide SNP genotypes for about 55% of the 666 donors and used that subset as a discovery cohort. In addition to the first cohort of 666 subjects, a separate validation cohort of 100 to 150 different subjects was used. The T cell repertoires of some 670 subjects were profiled by immunosequencing and related to cytomegalovirus serostatus. In an earlier analysis of roughly 600 of the donors, high-throughput TCR beta sequencing was used to judge whether each TCR beta V gene segment behaved as functional or pseudogenic. The study was designed to test whether signatures of past pathogen exposure could be identified by cataloging public T cell receptors. To predict cytomegalovirus infection status, the study brought together high-throughput TCR immunosequencing, statistical association of individual TCRs with disease status, and machine learning. Class I and class II HLA loci were covered by the typing at four-digit resolution. Typing coverage varied by locus: about 620-630 donors for A, B, C, DRB1 and DQB1; some 520 for DQA1; more than 600 for DPA1; around 450 for DPB1. The genetic ancestry cluster associated with self-reported Caucasian donors included 81% of the approximately 430 genotyped donors. All discovery cohort repertoires had been generated using a single sequencing platform. Roughly 5 DR-DQ haplotypes were treated as single units for association and clustering because of strong linkage in the cohort. Rather than using new phenotypic data, the later analysis identified candidate immune exposures from TCR beta sequences and from how often those sequences occurred across donors. Among approximately 370 genotyped donors of the cohort, an average of around 250,000 unique TCR beta nucleotide sequences was sequenced per donor, of which about 18% were non-productive. Overall study outcomes, separate from this receptor: When HLA alleles, especially DR and DQ, strongly co-occurred, attributing TCR associations to individual alleles was difficult. In a later analysis, most CMV-associated TCR beta chains were found to appear HLA-restricted, with HLA associations seemingly driven largely by CMV exposure. The study gave a list of more than 150 TCR beta chains associated with cytomegalovirus. In vitro tests confirmed that three of the cytomegalovirus-associated TCR beta chains recognize cytomegalovirus antigens. Linkage disequilibrium might explain the correlated functional status among segregating V segments, but an unknown experimental factor could not be excluded. The sequencing pipeline was judged likely to have produced a cluster of highly shared sequence variants as a technical artifact. In a later genetic analysis, fewer N-insertions in productive TCRs were reported among donors in an Asian-associated ancestry cluster than the approximately 630-donor mean. While some public TCRs were present in many individuals, most TCR sequences turned up only very rarely across donors. Some IMGT-functional V segments, including TRBV6-2 and TRBV6-3, could not be distinguished by the 87-base-pair reads and were therefore excluded. In both the original and validation cohorts, the classifier was reported to diagnose cytomegalovirus status with high specificity and sensitivity. According to a later analysis, TCR association rates differed among HLA loci, with DRB1 alleles showing the most associated TCRs and HLA-C alleles showing the fewest. The authors suggested that the approach could potentially be generalized to other disease states and immunological phenotypes. The presence/absence analyses assumed that sequencing depth was roughly uniform across donors, and that assumption may not be true. A further reported finding was that TCR beta sequences accurately predicted the HLA-A and HLA-B alleles for most subjects in the first cohort. HLA typing was unavailable for some donors at each locus, so association tests used only the typed subset. CMV serostatus was the only immune exposure information available for the cohort. At a false discovery rate of 0.05, a later analysis linked some 17,000 TCR beta sequences to specific HLA alleles. Broadly in line with IMGT annotations, most TCR beta V segments showed up in productive rearrangements about 87% or about 30% of the time in an earlier analysis of approximately 600 of the donors. Because counts were too low, some 17 rarely observed V segments, including chromosome 9 orphons, were excluded from the earlier analysis of some 540 of the donors. In a later analysis, HLA-associated TCR beta chains showed more clonal expansion and lower generation probabilities than non-associated chains that were equally common. A later analysis reported that several top co-occurrence clusters appeared linked to parvovirus B19, influenza, CMV and Epstein-Barr virus. A later genetic analysis associated a missense DCLRE1C variant with V-gene and J-gene trimming of TCR beta chains, and an independent cohort replicated the association. Only TCR beta chains were sequenced in this cohort, and the absence of alpha or paired-chain data limited detectable features.

The method behind the library was the immunoSEQ multiplex PCR assay. A mixture of 60 forward primers for TCR Vbeta segments and 13 reverse primers for TCR Jbeta segments was used in the multiplex PCR. The CDR3 region of rearranged TCR beta genes was amplified from genomic DNA by a multiplex PCR assay. The Illumina HiSeq System was used to sequence the amplified TCR beta libraries as 87-base-pair reads. Under the source paper's analysis protocol: A later analysis counted some 80 million unique TCR beta chains across the approximately 700 repertoires, and some 11 million of these chains were shared by at least two donors. To remove PCR and sequencing errors, raw reads were error-corrected and collapsed into unique sequences using a nearest-neighbor algorithm that merged closely related sequences. Alignment of CDR3 sequences to IMGT reference sequences was used to assign V, D and J gene segments. For a sequence to be retained, a match of at least six nucleotides was required to both a V gene segment and a J gene segment. Rearrangements were classified as productive when the CDR3 lacked stop codons and remained in frame with V and J, and all other rearrangements were classified as non-productive. Following IMGT convention, CDR3 was defined as the stretch from the second conserved V-encoded cysteine to the conserved J-encoded phenylalanine. In an earlier analysis of 587 of the donors, sequences lacking an unambiguous match to a single V gene segment were excluded. An earlier analysis of 500 to 600 of the donors classified V segments as functional when productive rearrangements were above 56.7% and as segregating when the standard deviation between donors was above 5%. A statistical classification framework was built to diagnose cytomegalovirus status from the catalog of TCR beta chain sequences. A later analysis assigned V and J genes by comparing TCR nucleotide sequences with IMGT/GENE-DB human TR gene sequences. A later analysis assigned CDR3 sequences and most-parsimonious VDJ recombination scenarios with the TCRdist pipeline. A later analysis defined each TCR beta chain by its CDR3 amino acid sequence plus V-gene family, and excluded reads lacking a unique V-gene family. To address suspected cross-contamination and a sequencing artifact, a later analysis removed approximately 590 highly shared, low-generation-probability nucleotide sequences. In a later analysis, a clonal expansion index was calculated for each public chain from normalized within-repertoire ranks of inferred template counts. In a later analysis, generation probabilities were computed using a VDJ recombination model fitted to out-of-frame rearrangements, and the results were checked against IGoR. Hypergeometric tests were used in a later analysis to score TCR-TCR, TCR-HLA and TCR-CMV co-occurrence, with a repertoire-size bias correction applied to the TCR pairs. In a later analysis, false discovery rates were estimated by permuting HLA or CMV assignments 20 times. In a later analysis, co-occurring TCRs were grouped using DBSCAN, and TCRdist sequence similarity was added for clustering within HLA-allele-positive subsets. Repertoires with fewer than 30,000 or more than 120,000 public chains, plus five repertoires with anomalous nucleotide sharing, were excluded from co-occurrence clustering. Drawn from immuneACCESS, this table holds only the in-frame rearrangements with V and J called that TCRdb kept. Clones are partly lost; checked studies trace under half to an unresolved V gene and leave the rest unexplained. The D gene and trimming were derived from the DNA, and the V and J assignments and clone size from that table. The sample yields around 86,000 clones; around 8% were counted once. The ten largest clones capture under 3% of the sample.

The CDR3 covers 16 residues, taking in both the cysteine and the phenylalanine. Only the CDR3 DNA stays, 48 bases, in frame from base 1. According to the germline V gene, CDR1 reads LGHNA and CDR2 reads YNFKEQ. V and J are trimmed by 3 bases and 8 bases, and the gene matches miss 9 bases of the junction. The specimen sequenced was PBMCs. This TCR derives from a man aged 50-60 years in good health and CMV-seronegative. The rearrangement combines TRBV4-2 with TRBJ1-4, and 10 bases in between align with TRBD1. The encoded CDR3 is CASSQGTGTGEEKLFF. The DNA is as follows: TGTGCCAGCAGCCAGGGTACCGGGACAGGGGAAGAAAAACTGTTTTTT.